Shown below are 27 T cell receptor beta chains from a single sample sequenced in a study of beta chain features in type 1 diabetes. Study results and limitations: Moderate yet significant TCRB CDR3 shortening was seen in Type 1 diabetes patients in all four CD4+ subsets.

The whole isolated RNA underwent reverse transcription, so sequencing captured expressed TCRB transcripts. Using immunoSEQ multiplex PCR, the repertoire was profiled, and TCRdb retains in-frame clones only, with some absent. The sample includes around 360,000 clones, over 10% of them seen just once. Their specific antigens are unknown. The sequenced sample was naive CD4+ T cells from blood. These receptors originate from a woman aged 18-29 years with type 1 diabetes.

This clone has a handful of counts. The V and J genes are TRBV11-2 and TRBJ1-5; TRBD1 agrees at 7 bases. CDR1 and CDR2 from the germline V gene are SGHAT and FQNNGV. Trimming at V came to 2 bases and at J to 6 bases, leaving 10 bases not matched to a gene. This CDR3 spans 16 amino acids. The CDR3 protein is CASSLLGTALSQPQHF. Written as DNA, the CDR3 is TGTGCCAGCAGCTTATTGGGGACAGCCCTTAGTCAGCCCCAGCATTTT.

This rearrangement joins TRBV9 to TRBJ2-1; 8 bases fit TRBD1. The J segment lost 9 bases and the V segment lost 3 bases, leaving 8 bases of the junction unmatched. The CDR3 contains 14 residues. Germline-derived CDR1 and CDR2 are SGDLS and YYNGEE. CDR3 sequence: CASSAETGVGEQFF. In DNA form, the CDR3 reads TGTGCCAGCAGCGCCGAGACAGGGGTGGGTGAGCAGTTCTTC.

V gene TRBV5-1 combines with J gene TRBJ2-1, with D perhaps TRBD1 (6 bases). The CDR3 covers 16 residues. The V gene lost 4 bases and the J gene lost 3 bases, with 17 bases spanning the gap. Germline assignment: CDR1 SGHRS and CDR2 YFSETQ. CDR3 residues: CASSLGAGFGYNEQFF. CDR3 nucleotides: TGCGCCAGCAGCCTGGGGGCCGGTTTTGGCTACAATGAGCAGTTCTTC.

This clone appeared a single time. The chain uses TRBV28 and TRBJ2-7; 11 nucleotides agree with TRBD1. Germline CDR1 is MDHEN and CDR2 is SYDVKM. The CDR3 is made up of 15 amino acids. After removal of 6 bases from V and 2 bases from J, the junction contained 6 bases not matched to a gene. Here the CDR3 DNA reads TGTGCCAGCAGCTCCGGGACAGGGGGTACCTACGAGCAGTACTTC. Its translation: CASSSGTGGTYEQYF.

The chain is built from TRBV7-2 and TRBJ2-5, with TRBD2 identical over 12 bases. Germline-derived CDR1 and CDR2 are SGHTA and FQGNSA. V lost 5 bases and J lost 5; bases outside the gene matches: 6. CDR3 length: 15 residues. CDR3 in amino acids: CASSPRTSGAETQYF. As DNA, the CDR3 is TGTGCCAGCAGCCCACGGACTAGCGGGGCTGAGACCCAGTACTTC.

This clone turned up a few times. J is TRBJ2-6 and V is TRBV7-2, with D unclear. Germline V CDR1 and CDR2: SGHTA, FQGNSA. Trimming removed 8 bases from V and 3 bases from J, with 5 bases in between. The CDR3 has 12 residues. The CDR3 DNA reads TGTGCCAGCGGGCGTGGGGCCAACGTCCTGACTTTC. Its protein is CASGRGANVLTF.

The sample holds a few counts of this clone. Germline and junction disagree at one end, which may indicate a read error. V is TRBV7-7 and J is TRBJ1-5; 8 bases are a match to TRBD1. Germline CDR1 and CDR2: SSHAT and FNYEAQ (reference sequence). This CDR3 contains 13 residues. CDR3 loop: CASSLGQGEPQHF. CDR3 DNA: TGTGCTAGCAGCTTAGGACAGGGTGAGCCCCAGCATTTT.

This clone was detected only a few times. This chain links TRBV5-4 with TRBJ1-2; D may be TRBD1 (6 bases). Germline values: CDR1 SGHNT, CDR2 YYREEE (reference sequence). With 5 bases removed from V and 4 bases from J, the gap between germline ends came to 18 bases. CDR3 length equals 15 residues. The CDR3 DNA is TGTGCCAGCAGTTCCTCCGACAGGAGATTCTATGGCTACACCTTC. As protein: CASSSSDRRFYGYTF.

With regard to this clone: One end of the junction is discordant with germline, which a read error may explain. This chain joins TRBV7-9 and TRBJ2-1; the match to TRBD1 covers 8 bases. CDR1 and CDR2 from the germline V gene are SEHNR and FQNEAQ (reference sequence). The CDR3 is 16 amino acids. The CDR3 region is CASTLRQGSSYNEQFF. For the CDR3, the DNA is TGTGCCAGCACCTTACGACAGGGGAGCTCCTACAATGAGCAGTTCTTC.

J is TRBJ2-5 and V is TRBV4-2, with 13 bases fitting TRBD2. Germline CDR1 LGHNA, CDR2 YNFKEQ. V dropped 0 bases and J dropped 3; count of bases not matched to a gene: 4. The CDR3 has 17 residues. The CDR3 spells CASSQDRGLAGKETQYF. In DNA, the CDR3 is TGTGCCAGCAGCCAAGATCGGGGACTAGCGGGAAAAGAGACCCAGTACTTC.

The chain is built from TRBV11-1 and TRBJ2-2; D possibly corresponds to TRBD1 (6 bases). The CDR3 length is 15 residues. The V gene's germline CDR1 is SGHAT and CDR2 FQDESV (reference sequence). V lost 5 bases to trimming and J lost 0 bases, with 10 bases between them. The CDR3 sequence: CASSHGTSNTGELFF. The DNA for the CDR3 is TGTGCCAGCAGCCATGGGACATCGAACACCGGGGAGCTGTTTTTT.

About this clone itself: Other DNA sequences in the same sample also yield this CDR3. The V call is TRBV7-9, the J call TRBJ1-1; TRBD1 is a possible D gene (5 bases). This CDR3 region has 14 residues. Germline V CDR1 and CDR2: SEHNR, FQNEAQ (reference sequence). V was pared by 6 bases and J by 1 base, with 12 bases between. For the CDR3, the DNA is TGTGCCAGCAGTCTTACCACAGGGAACACTGAAGCTTTCTTT. Protein product: CASSLTTGNTEAFF.

The chain carries TRBV4-3 and TRBJ1-6, with D tentatively TRBD1 (5 bases). The germline gives CDR1 LGHNA, CDR2 YSLEER. Trimming cost V 0 bases and J 8 bases, with 11 bases left between them. The CDR3 totals 15 residues. As DNA, the CDR3 is TGCGCCAGCAGCCAAGATTTGGCAGGGTATTCACCCCTCCACTTT. Its protein product is CASSQDLAGYSPLHF.

The J gene is TRBJ1-5, the V gene TRBV18; 9 bases map to TRBD1. Germline CDR1 and CDR2: KGHSH and LQKENI. The CDR3 loop spans 16 amino acids. The J segment lost 6 bases and the V segment lost 0 bases, leaving 6 bases of the junction unmatched. As DNA, the CDR3 is TGTGCCAGCTCACCACCCGGACAGGGGCCAAGTCAGCCCCAGCATTTT. Protein sequence: CASSPPGQGPSQPQHF.

The genes are TRBV11-2 and TRBJ2-7; D is undetermined. V lost 8 bases, J lost 1 base, and 12 bases lay in between. CDR1 and CDR2 from the germline V gene are SGHAT and FQNNGV. The CDR3 loop spans 13 amino acids. CDR3 DNA: TGTGCCAGCCTTGGATGGGCATCCTACGAGCAGTACTTC. Amino acids: CASLGWASYEQYF.

The chain employs TRBV29-1 and TRBJ1-4, with 7 positions matching TRBD1. The CDR3 runs 13 residues. The germline V gene encodes CDR1 SQVTM and CDR2 ANQGSEA. The trim removed 4 bases at V and 4 bases at J, leaving 3 bases unmatched. CDR3 amino acids: CSVVRGNNEKLFF. In DNA, the CDR3 is TGCAGCGTTGTCAGGGGGAATAATGAAAAACTGTTTTTT.

In this sample, this clone turned up a few times. The rearrangement links TRBV7-9 to TRBJ1-1; 8 bases align to TRBD1. Losses at the gene ends were 0 bases for V and 11 bases for J; bases not matched to a gene: 8. CDR3 length: 14 amino acids. Germline values: CDR1 SEHNR, CDR2 FQNEAQ (reference sequence). As DNA, the CDR3 is TGTGCCAGCAGCTTAGCTACCGGGACAGGCGGCGCTTTCTTT. Protein: CASSLATGTGGAFF. Together with reference TRBV7-9 and TRBJ1-1, the CDR3 gives the full variable domain: DTGVSQNPRHKITKRGQNVTFRCDPISEHNRLYWYRQTLGQGPEFLTYFQNEAQLEKSRLLSDRFSAERPKGSFSTLEIQRTEQGDSAMYLCASSLATGTGGAFFGQGTRLTVV.

Only a few counts were recorded for this clone. The genes are TRBV7-9 and TRBJ1-4, with D uncertain. Germline CDR1 reads SEHNR; CDR2 reads FQNEAQ (reference sequence). Trimming took 5 bases from V and 0 from J, leaving 13 bases between them. The CDR3 is made up of 16 amino acids. CDR3 DNA sequence: TGTGCCAGCAGCCCTCACCCACTTGCAACTAATGAAAAACTGTTTTTT. Its protein is CASSPHPLATNEKLFF.

The chain uses TRBV25-1 and TRBJ2-1; TRBD2 matches 7 bases. The ends lost 3 bases at V and 5 bases at J; junction bases unmatched: 4. The CDR3 totals 14 residues. The germline CDR1 and CDR2 sequences are MGHDK and SYGVNS. The CDR3 protein is CASSEWGGDNEQFF. The CDR3 DNA follows: TGTGCCAGCAGTGAGTGGGGGGGGGACAATGAGCAGTTCTTC.

The CDR3 DNA reads TGCGCCAGCAGGGGGGCAGCGACTACCTATGGCTACACCTTC. The encoded protein is CASRGAATTYGYTF. This chain links TRBV10-2 with TRBJ1-2; D may be TRBD1 (6 bases). Germline lookup yields CDR1 WSHSY and CDR2 SAAADI. The length of the CDR3 is 14 residues. Trimming left V 6 bases short and J 4 bases short, with 15 bases between.

The chain has TRBV29-1 and TRBJ2-3; 9 bases line up with TRBD1. Germline loops: CDR1 SQVTM, CDR2 ANQGSEA. The CDR3 runs 12 residues. V shed 6 bases and J 6 bases; nucleotides not matched to a gene: 4. CDR3 bases: TGCAGCGTGGGGACAGGGCGGGATACGCAGTATTTT. Translation: CSVGTGRDTQYF.

The V and J genes are TRBV30 and TRBJ2-5; 9 bases agree with TRBD2. Germline V CDR1 and CDR2: GTSNPN, SVGIG (reference sequence). This CDR3 has 13 residues. V gave up 2 bases and J gave up 4 bases; unmatched junction bases: 2. The CDR3 sequence is CAWSLAGSETQYF. CDR3 DNA sequence: TGTGCCTGGAGTCTAGCGGGGTCAGAGACCCAGTACTTC.

This rearrangement joins TRBV28 to TRBJ2-3; weak D call: TRBD2 (6 bases). Trimming removed 3 bases from V and 2 bases from J, with 12 bases in between. CDR3 length: 15 residues. The germline V gene has CDR1 MDHEN and CDR2 SYDVKM. The CDR3 loop is CASSLASANTDTQYF. CDR3 DNA: TGTGCCAGCAGTTTGGCTAGCGCCAACACAGATACGCAGTATTTT.

V is TRBV4-1 and J is TRBJ2-7, with D hard to call. Looked up from germline, CDR1 is MGHRA and CDR2 is YSYEKL. V was trimmed by 1 base and J by 2 bases, leaving 12 bases between them. CDR3 length: 15 amino acids. CDR3 sequence: CASSQAGLSPYEQYF. CDR3 nucleotides: TGCGCCAGCAGCCAAGCTGGGCTATCCCCCTACGAGCAGTACTTC.

This clone was counted a few times. The rearrangement joins TRBV30 to TRBJ2-7; weak D call: TRBD1 (6 bases). This CDR3 is built from 13 residues. V was shortened by 0 bases and J by 3 bases, with 9 bases between the two germline ends. Germline V gene sequence: CDR1 GTSNPN, CDR2 SVGIG (reference sequence). The CDR3 loop reads CAWSVRGGYEQYF. The CDR3 nucleotides are TGTGCCTGGAGTGTACGAGGGGGCTACGAGCAGTACTTC.

This clone was counted only a few times. J is TRBJ1-2 and V is TRBV5-1; maybe TRBD1 (6 bases). Trimming cost V 4 bases and J 8 bases, with 15 bases left between them. The germline V gene encodes CDR1 SGHRS and CDR2 YFSETQ. This CDR3 spans 13 amino acids. The CDR3 sequence is CASSSGGAEGYTF. CDR3 coding DNA: TGCGCCAGCAGCAGCGGGGGCGCGGAGGGCTACACCTTC.

There are a few counts of this clone. This sample also contains other DNA sequences that code for the same CDR3. The chain has TRBV5-1 and TRBJ2-7, with D unresolved. Germline values: CDR1 SGHRS, CDR2 YFSETQ. The CDR3 runs 11 residues. Trimming cost V 3 bases and J 3 bases, with 4 bases left between them. The CDR3 spells CASSSLYEQYF. The DNA for the CDR3 is TGCGCCAGCAGCTCACTCTACGAGCAGTACTTC.